The 6 T cell receptor beta chains below all came from one sample that was sequenced in a study of T cell changes during pregnancy in multiple sclerosis. The repertoire was sequenced with immunoSEQ multiplex PCR; TCRdb's copy has only in-frame clones and lacks some. The repertoire holds over 25,000 clones, 75% to 95% seen once, with more than 5.5% in the top ten. The sequencing used CD8+ T cells from peripheral blood mononuclear cells, collected before pregnancy. These receptors were obtained from a female donor with multiple sclerosis, enrolled in a pregnancy study.

The chain links TRBV5-1 to TRBJ1-2; no definite D call. From germline, CDR1 is SGHRS and CDR2 YFSETQ. CDR3 length equals 17 residues. V was trimmed by 3 bases and J by 4 bases, leaving 22 bases between them. Here the CDR3 reads CASSSFRGLVGIYGYTF. CDR3 in DNA: TGCGCCAGCAGCTCGTTCCGCGGGCTAGTAGGGATCTATGGCTACACCTTC.

V is TRBV27 and J is TRBJ2-3, with TRBD2 identical over 10 bases. After removal of 0 bases from V and 7 bases from J, the junction contained 7 bases not matched to a gene. This CDR3 region has 16 residues. Germline CDR1 and CDR2: MNHEY and SMNVEV (reference sequence). CDR3 DNA: TGTGCCAGCAGTTTATCGGCTAGCGGGAGATCGCATACGCAGTATTTT. This gives the protein CASSLSASGRSHTQYF.

The rearrangement joins TRBV27 to TRBJ1-2; 8 bases agree with TRBD1. V trimming: 5 bases; J trimming: 4 bases; junction bases outside the gene matches: 6. The CDR3 length is 14 residues. Germline CDR1 and CDR2: MNHEY and SMNVEV (reference sequence). The CDR3 nucleotides are TGTGCCAGCAGTCCGGGGACAGGTTTCTATGGCTACACCTTC. Residues: CASSPGTGFYGYTF.

The chain combines TRBV5-6 with TRBJ2-7; weak D call: TRBD1 (6 bases). This CDR3 comprises 14 residues. Trimming took off 0 bases at V and 3 bases at J, with 10 bases between the two ends. Per germline, CDR1 SGHDT and CDR2 YYEEEE. For the CDR3, the DNA is TGTGCCAGCAGCTTGGACAGGGCGGACTACGAGCAGTACTTC. This gives the protein CASSLDRADYEQYF.

The chain links TRBV28 to TRBJ2-3, with D possibly being TRBD2 (5 bases). The V gene lost 6 bases and the J gene lost 1 base, with 17 bases spanning the gap. Germline V CDR1 and CDR2: MDHEN, SYDVKM. The length of the CDR3 is 16 residues. The CDR3 protein is CASRGERLAGTDTQYF. Here the CDR3 DNA reads TGTGCCAGCAGGGGTGAGCGGCTGGCGGGCACAGATACGCAGTATTTT.

This chain uses TRBV6-5 with TRBJ2-1; D gene ambiguous. The germline V gene encodes CDR1 MNHEY and CDR2 SVGAGI. V was clipped by 5 bases and J by 4 bases, with 9 bases between them. CDR3 length: 13 amino acids. The CDR3 here is CASSLVRYNEQFF. The CDR3 DNA is TGTGCCAGCAGTCTCGTGAGATACAATGAGCAGTTCTTC.